Many counts were recorded for the clone carrying this T cell receptor beta chain. This sample was taken from a study of spatial heterogeneity in lung cancer. MiXCR, run by TCRdb on the 5' RACE reads, gives a single entry per CDR3 protein. Of 35,000 to 55,000 distinct CDR3 sequences in the sample, nearly 7% were seen once. The CDR3 has 15 amino acids. With 7 bases clipped from V and 1 base from J, the junction kept 9 bases outside the gene matches. In germline, CDR1 is LGHNT, CDR2 FRNRAP. Time point specified: sample taken at primary tumor resection. The source material was PBMCs, sampled at surgery. This TCR was sampled from a female donor with early-stage non-small cell lung cancer. The V and J genes are TRBV12-5 and TRBJ2-5; 7 nucleotides agree with TRBD2. CDR3: CASVTSGGTQETQYF. The CDR3 bases are TGTGCTAGTGTTACCTCCGGGGGGACCCAAGAGACCCAGTACTTC. The full variable domain, in which reference TRBV12-5 and TRBJ2-5 provide the parts outside the CDR3, is DARVTQTPRHKVTEMGQEVTMRCQPILGHNTVFWYRQTMMQGLELLAYFRNRAPLDDSGMPKDRFSAEMPDATLATLKIQPSEPRDSAVYFCASVTSGGTQETQYFGPGTRLLVL.